This TCR beta chain was obtained from a study of T cell responses to AZD1222 COVID-19 vaccine (dated by TCRdb to about 2021). Regarding the research as a whole: AZD1222 recipients with second doses at about 4 weeks or about 12 weeks were pooled, because spike-specific TCR depth and breadth did not differ between schedules. TCR sequencing covered some 250 trial participants: around 210 given two doses of AZD1222 and around 26 given two doses of MenACWY control vaccine. Trial participants were enrolled by age into subgroups of 18-55, 56-69 and 70-plus years, and 148, 28 and 57 TCR-sequenced participants, respectively, were included in these subgroups. The research as a whole found: Conclusions about previously exposed vaccinees were limited because only a handful of AZD1222 recipients were SARS-CoV-2 seropositive at baseline. Because no day 14 peak-response samples were available, the repertoires could be characterized only after the peak T cell response. Reportedly, close to half of the unique spike-specific TCRs recognized epitopes lying outside the regions that are mutated in the B.1.351 and B.1.1.7 variants. In the small 56-69-year group, the increase in depth fell short of significance, most likely because of low power. After two AZD1222 doses, both the breadth and the depth of spike-specific TCRs were significantly higher than at day 0 and than in MenACWY recipients. The vaccine-associated CD4 TCRs covered the entire spike protein, and the dominant responses fell in regions 160-218 and 743-854. Participants were mostly white British and included more females than males, and it was suggested by the authors that clonal diversity may have been underestimated.

Interpreted using the paper, the time point label stands for: baseline before first vaccination. Samples from vaccinated people were obtained from the UK trials COV001 and COV002, which included a single-blind randomized controlled phase 2/3 trial of AZD1222 (ChAdOx1 nCoV-19) in healthy adults. For TCRbeta chain sequencing, PBMC samples were collected from trial participants at day 0 and at day 28 after the second dose. The CDR3 regions of human TCRbeta chains were analyzed by immunosequencing. The original methods were these. Repertoire TCRs were matched against a reference library of SARS-CoV-2-specific TCRs generated with the MIRA antigen-specificity platform. Breadth was defined as the fraction of unique TCRs that were SARS-CoV-2-associated, and depth was defined as the fraction of total T cells that were SARS-CoV-2-associated. Using the MIRA data, each spike-specific TCR was mapped to the spike region that the TCR reacts to and placed in a CD4 or CD8 class. Log10-transformed breadth and depth values were compared by one-way ANOVA with Sidak's multiple comparisons tests. In its TCRdb copy, this immuneACCESS table keeps in-frame sequences only and misses some clones. Where compared with another copy, unresolved V genes explain less than half of these, and the others have no known cause. V and J calls and clone size are copied from that table; D and trimming were computed from the DNA. Present in this sample are approximately 89,000 clones, 92% of which were seen just once. The ten largest clones take up about 5% of the sample.

Measured from the cysteine to the phenylalanine, the CDR3 is 15 residues long. The sequence is cut down to CDR3 DNA, 45 bases in frame from base 1. Looking up the germline V gene (reference sequence) yields CDR1 MNHNY and CDR2 SVGAGI. A distance of 12 bases separates the germline ends of V and J, which lose 0 bases and 4 bases respectively. On this clone itself: Its antigen has not been determined. Base qualities were left out, and no much larger clone turns up one base away.

This specimen was peripheral blood, taken on day 0 of AZD1222 vaccination. The TCR was taken from an adult in good health. The chain is made from TRBV6-6 and TRBJ1-1; the D gene is perhaps TRBD1, on 6 matching bases. At the DNA level, the sequence is TGTGCCAGCAGTTACTCGCATGAAGGGGGCACTGAAGCTTTCTTT. Its protein is CASSYSHEGGTEAFF.